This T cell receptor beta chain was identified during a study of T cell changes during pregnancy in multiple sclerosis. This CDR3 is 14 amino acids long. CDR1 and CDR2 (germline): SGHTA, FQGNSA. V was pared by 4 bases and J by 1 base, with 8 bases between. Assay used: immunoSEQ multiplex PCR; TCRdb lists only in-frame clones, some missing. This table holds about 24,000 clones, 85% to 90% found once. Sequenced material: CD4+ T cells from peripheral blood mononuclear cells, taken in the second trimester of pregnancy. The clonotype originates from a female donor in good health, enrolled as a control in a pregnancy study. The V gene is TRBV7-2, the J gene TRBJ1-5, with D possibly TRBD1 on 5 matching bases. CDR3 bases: TGTGCCAGCAGCTCGGGACTGAGCAATCAGCCCCAGCATTTT. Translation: CASSSGLSNQPQHF.